Detailed here is one T cell receptor beta chain. Libraries were prepared by immunoSEQ multiplex PCR; TCRdb keeps only in-frame clonotypes and omits some of them. The data hold 950,000 to 1,100,000 clones, with roughly 74% observed a single time. The data were obtained in a study of shared clonotypes between healthy human individuals. Study information: The study drew on a couple of women and a few men aged 18 to 49 as donors.

The CDR3 length is 15 residues. Trimming removed 1 base at V and 2 bases at J, with 9 bases between. The germline V gene has CDR1 KGHSH and CDR2 LQKENI. This clonotype was obtained from a young man in good health. Some clones in this sample may be carry-over from other donors' samples. The genes are TRBV18 and TRBJ2-1; perhaps TRBD1 as D (5 bases). Sequencing input: memory CD4+ T cells from PBMCs. Subset indicated: CD45RA-negative fraction. CDR3 residues: CASSPRRGAYNEQFF. The CDR3 DNA reads TGTGCCAGCTCACCACGTAGGGGCGCCTACAATGAGCAGTTCTTC.